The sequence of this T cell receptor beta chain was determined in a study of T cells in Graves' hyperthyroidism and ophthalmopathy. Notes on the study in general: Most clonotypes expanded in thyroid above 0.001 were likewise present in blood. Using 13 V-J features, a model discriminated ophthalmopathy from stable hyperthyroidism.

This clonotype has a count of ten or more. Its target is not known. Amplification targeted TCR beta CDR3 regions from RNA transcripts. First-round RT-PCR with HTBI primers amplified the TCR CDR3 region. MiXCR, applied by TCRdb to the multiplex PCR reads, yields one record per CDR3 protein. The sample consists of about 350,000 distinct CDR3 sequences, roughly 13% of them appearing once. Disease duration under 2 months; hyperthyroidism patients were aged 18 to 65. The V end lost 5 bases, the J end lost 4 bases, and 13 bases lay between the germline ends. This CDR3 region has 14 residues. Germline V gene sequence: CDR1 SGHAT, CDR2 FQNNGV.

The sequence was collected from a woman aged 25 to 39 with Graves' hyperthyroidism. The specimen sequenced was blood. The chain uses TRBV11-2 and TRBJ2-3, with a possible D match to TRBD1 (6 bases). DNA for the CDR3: TGTGCCAGCAGCAACGACAGGACCTCAGATACGCAGTATTTT. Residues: CASSNDRTSDTQYF.